One and the same sample provided the 9 T cell receptor beta chains below, sequenced in a study of T cell responses to AZD1222 COVID-19 vaccine. Repertoires were generated with immunoSEQ multiplex PCR, while TCRdb's copy carries only in-frame clones and drops some. The sample consists of 95,000 to 110,000 clones, about 93% of them appearing once. This specimen consisted of peripheral blood, obtained 28 days after the second AZD1222 dose. These receptors came from an adult who received the AZD1222 COVID-19 vaccine.

This chain uses TRBV7-2 with TRBJ2-7; 7 positions match TRBD2. Per the germline V gene, CDR1 is SGHTA and CDR2 is FQGNSA. V was clipped by 5 bases and J by 2 bases; unmatched bases: 3. The CDR3 contains 13 residues. As DNA, the CDR3 is TGTGCCAGCAGCGGGCGGGAGACCTACGAGCAGTACTTC. It codes for CASSGRETYEQYF.

V is TRBV6-4 and J is TRBJ2-1; TRBD1 aligns across 8 bases. The CDR3 is 14 residues long. From germline, CDR1 is MRHNA and CDR2 SNTAGT. J gave up 7 bases and V 8 bases, and 10 bases lay outside the gene matches. The CDR3 loop is CASCPGQDRNEQFF. CDR3 in DNA: TGTGCCAGCTGTCCGGGACAGGACAGAAATGAGCAGTTCTTC.

This clone has just a few counts. The chain has TRBV28 and TRBJ2-7, with D possibly called TRBD1 or TRBD2 (5 bases each). V shed 4 bases and J shed 2 bases, with 9 bases lying between them. CDR1 and CDR2 (germline): MDHEN, SYDVKM. This CDR3 is built from 13 residues. The CDR3 DNA follows: TGTGCCAGCAGTTCACTAGGGGCCTACGAGCAGTACTTC. This translates into CASSSLGAYEQYF.

A remark on this clone: Other DNA sequences in the same sample also yield this CDR3. V usage is TRBV6-6 and J usage is TRBJ2-4; 7 bases map to TRBD2. Germline-derived CDR1 and CDR2 are MNHNY and SVGAGI (reference sequence). This CDR3 has 18 residues. With V trimmed by 6 bases and J by 0 bases, 14 bases remained unmatched. In nucleotides, the CDR3 is TGTGCCAGCAGGCGAGGGGCCGAAGCGGGACTAGCCAAAAACATTCAGTACTTC. Its translation is CASRRGAEAGLAKNIQYF.

V is TRBV15 and J is TRBJ1-1; D gene unclear. V was cut by 1 base and J by 0 bases, with 3 bases left in between. CDR3 length: 13 residues. From germline, CDR1 is LNHNV and CDR2 YYDKDF (reference sequence). The CDR3 reads CATSRGVNTEAFF. The CDR3 nucleotides read TGTGCCACCAGCAGAGGGGTGAACACTGAAGCTTTCTTT.

The chain carries TRBV19 and TRBJ2-7, with D hard to call. The ends were cut back, 0 bases at V and 5 bases at J, with 14 bases in the middle. This CDR3 spans 15 amino acids. Germline-derived CDR1 and CDR2 are LNHDA and SQIVND (reference sequence). As DNA, the CDR3 is TGTGCCAGTAGTATAGAAGGGCTAGAGATGGACGAGCAGTACTTC. Translating it yields CASSIEGLEMDEQYF.

As regards this clone: One end of the junction varies from germline; a read error may be responsible. The same CDR3 can be traced to other DNA sequences in this sample. V is TRBV12-3 or TRBV12-4 and J is TRBJ1-6; D is perhaps TRBD1 (5 bases). The CDR3 covers 13 residues. The CDR3 region is CASKTAGNSPLHF. The CDR3 bases are TGTGCCAGCAAGACGGCAGGGAATTCGCCCCTCCACTTT.

CDR3 in amino acids: CTVPGQGAGELFF. CDR3 nucleotides: TGCACGGTCCCGGGACAGGGGGCCGGGGAGCTGTTTTTT. The chain carries TRBV29-1 and TRBJ2-2; 11 positions agree with TRBD1. Germline CDR1 and CDR2: SQVTM and ANQGSEA. There are 13 residues in the CDR3.

The sample holds one count of this clone. The V gene is TRBV19, the J gene TRBJ1-5, with TRBD1 identical over 7 bases. Germline V gene lookup returns CDR1 LNHDA and CDR2 SQIVND (reference sequence). After removal of 5 bases from V and 4 bases from J, the junction contained 8 bases not matched to a gene. CDR3 length equals 15 residues. In nucleotides, the CDR3 is TGTGCCAGTAGTCACAGGGGTGGGATTAATCAGCCCCAGCATTTT. Amino acid sequence: CASSHRGGINQPQHF.